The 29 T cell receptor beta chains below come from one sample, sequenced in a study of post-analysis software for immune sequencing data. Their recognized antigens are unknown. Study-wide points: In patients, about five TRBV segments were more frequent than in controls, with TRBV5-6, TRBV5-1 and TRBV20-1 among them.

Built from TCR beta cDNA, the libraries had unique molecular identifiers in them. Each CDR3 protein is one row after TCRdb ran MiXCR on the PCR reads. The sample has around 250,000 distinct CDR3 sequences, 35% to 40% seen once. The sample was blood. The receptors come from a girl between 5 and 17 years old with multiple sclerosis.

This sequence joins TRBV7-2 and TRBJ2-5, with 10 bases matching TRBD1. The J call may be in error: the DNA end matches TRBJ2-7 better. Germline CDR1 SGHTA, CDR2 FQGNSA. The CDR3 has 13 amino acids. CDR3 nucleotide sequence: TGTGCCAGCAGCCCCTGGACAGGGGGCGAGCAGTACTTC. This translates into CASSPWTGGEQYF.

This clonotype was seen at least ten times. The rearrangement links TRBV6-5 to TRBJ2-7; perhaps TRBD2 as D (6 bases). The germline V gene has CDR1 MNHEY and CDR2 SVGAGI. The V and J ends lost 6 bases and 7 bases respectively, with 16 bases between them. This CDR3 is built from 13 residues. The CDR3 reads CASRGGEVGEQYF. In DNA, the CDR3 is TGTGCCAGCAGAGGAGGGGAGGTGGGGGAGCAGTACTTC.

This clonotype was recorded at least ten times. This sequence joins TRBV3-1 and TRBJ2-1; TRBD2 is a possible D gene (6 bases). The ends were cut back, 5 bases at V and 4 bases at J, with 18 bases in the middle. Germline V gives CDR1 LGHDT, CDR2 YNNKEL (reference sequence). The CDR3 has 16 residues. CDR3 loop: CASSGRRGALYNEQFF. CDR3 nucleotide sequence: TGTGCCAGCAGCGGCAGGCGGGGAGCCCTTTACAATGAGCAGTTCTTC.

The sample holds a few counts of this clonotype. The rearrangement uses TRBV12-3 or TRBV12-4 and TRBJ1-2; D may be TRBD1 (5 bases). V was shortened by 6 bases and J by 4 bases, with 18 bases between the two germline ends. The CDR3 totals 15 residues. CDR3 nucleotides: TGTGCCAGCAGGACCTCGGGACGGAACATCTATGGCTACACCTTC. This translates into CASRTSGRNIYGYTF.

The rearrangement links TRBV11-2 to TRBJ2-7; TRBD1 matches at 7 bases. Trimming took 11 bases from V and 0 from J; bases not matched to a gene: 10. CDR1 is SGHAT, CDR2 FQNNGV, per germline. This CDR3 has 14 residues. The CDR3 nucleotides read TGTGCCGGCACCGGGGCAGGGGGCTCCTACGAGCAGTACTTC. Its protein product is CAGTGAGGSYEQYF.

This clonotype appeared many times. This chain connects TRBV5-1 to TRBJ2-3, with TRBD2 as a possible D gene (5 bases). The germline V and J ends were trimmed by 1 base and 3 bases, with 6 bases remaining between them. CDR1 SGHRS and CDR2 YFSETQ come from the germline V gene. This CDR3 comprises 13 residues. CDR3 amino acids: CASSLTGTDTQYF. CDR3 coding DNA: TGCGCCAGCAGCTTGACGGGAACAGATACGCAGTATTTT.

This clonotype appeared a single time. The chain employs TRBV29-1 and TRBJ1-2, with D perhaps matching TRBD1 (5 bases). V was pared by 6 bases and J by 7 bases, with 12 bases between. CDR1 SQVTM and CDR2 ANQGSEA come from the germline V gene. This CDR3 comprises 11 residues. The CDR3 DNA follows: TGCAGCGTGACCAGGGATGGTGGCTACACCTTC. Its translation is CSVTRDGGYTF. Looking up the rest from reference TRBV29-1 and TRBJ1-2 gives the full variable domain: SAVISQKPSRDICQRGTSLTIQCQVDSQVTMMFWYRQQPGQSLTLIATANQGSEATYESGFVIDKFPISRPNLTFSTLTVSNMSPEDSSIYLCSVTRDGGYTFGSGTRLTVV.

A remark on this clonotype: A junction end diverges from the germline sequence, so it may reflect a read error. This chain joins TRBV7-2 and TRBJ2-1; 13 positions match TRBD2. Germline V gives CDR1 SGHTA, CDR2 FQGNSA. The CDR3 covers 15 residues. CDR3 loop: CASSLTSGRADEQDF. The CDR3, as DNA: TGTGCCAGCAGCTTAACTAGCGGGAGGGCCGATGAGCAGGACTTC. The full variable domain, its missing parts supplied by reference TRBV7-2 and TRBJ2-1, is GAGVSQSPSNKVTEKGKDVELRCDPISGHTALYWYRQSLGQGLEFLIYFQGNSAPDKSGLPSDRFSAERTGGSVSTLTIQRTQQEDSAVYLCASSLTSGRADEQDFGPGTRLTVL.

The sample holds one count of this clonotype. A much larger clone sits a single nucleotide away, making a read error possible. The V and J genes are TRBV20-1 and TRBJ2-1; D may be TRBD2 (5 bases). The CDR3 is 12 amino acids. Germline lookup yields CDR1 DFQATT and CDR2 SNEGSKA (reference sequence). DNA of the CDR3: TGCAATGCTAGCCGAGGGAATAATGAGCAGTTCTTC. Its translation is CNASRGNNEQFF.

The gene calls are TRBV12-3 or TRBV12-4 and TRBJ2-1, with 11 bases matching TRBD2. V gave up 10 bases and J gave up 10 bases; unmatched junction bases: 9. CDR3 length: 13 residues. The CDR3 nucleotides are TGTGCCACCGTTAGCGGGAGGGCGAAGGAGCAGTTCTTC. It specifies CATVSGRAKEQFF.

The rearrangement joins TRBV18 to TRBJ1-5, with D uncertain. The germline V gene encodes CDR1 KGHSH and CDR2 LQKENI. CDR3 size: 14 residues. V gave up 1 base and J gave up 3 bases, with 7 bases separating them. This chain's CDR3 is CASSPLQDNQPQHF. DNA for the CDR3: TGTGCCAGCTCACCACTCCAGGACAATCAGCCCCAGCATTTT.

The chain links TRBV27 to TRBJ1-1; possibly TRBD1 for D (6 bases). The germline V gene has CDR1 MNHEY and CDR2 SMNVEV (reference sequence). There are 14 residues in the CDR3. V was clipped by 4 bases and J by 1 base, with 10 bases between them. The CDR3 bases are TGTGCCAGCAGTTCCGGGACAACGAACACTGAAGCTTTCTTT. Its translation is CASSSGTTNTEAFF.

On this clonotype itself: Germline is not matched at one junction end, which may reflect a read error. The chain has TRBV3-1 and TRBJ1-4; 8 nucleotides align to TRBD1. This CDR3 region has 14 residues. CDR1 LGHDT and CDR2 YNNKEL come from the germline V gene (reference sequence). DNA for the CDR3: TGTGCCAGCAGCCAAGCAGGGGGCGCGGAAAAACGGTTTTTT. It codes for CASSQAGGAEKRFF.

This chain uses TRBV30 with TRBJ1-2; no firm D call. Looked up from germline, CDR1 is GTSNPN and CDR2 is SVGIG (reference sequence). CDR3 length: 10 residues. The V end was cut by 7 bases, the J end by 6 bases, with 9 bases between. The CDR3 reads CAYTKNGYTF. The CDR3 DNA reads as TGTGCCTACACTAAGAATGGCTACACCTTC.

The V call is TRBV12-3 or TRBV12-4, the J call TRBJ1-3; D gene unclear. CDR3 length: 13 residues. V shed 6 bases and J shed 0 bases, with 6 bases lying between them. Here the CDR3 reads CASRRYSGNTIYF. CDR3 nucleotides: TGTGCCAGCAGGAGATACTCTGGAAACACCATATATTTT.

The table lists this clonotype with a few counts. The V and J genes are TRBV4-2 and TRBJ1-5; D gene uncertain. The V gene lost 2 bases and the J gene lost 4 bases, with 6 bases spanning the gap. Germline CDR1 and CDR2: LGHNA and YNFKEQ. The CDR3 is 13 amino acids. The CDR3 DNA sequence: TGTGCCAGCAGCCAACGGGAGAATCAGCCCCAGCATTTT. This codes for CASSQRENQPQHF.

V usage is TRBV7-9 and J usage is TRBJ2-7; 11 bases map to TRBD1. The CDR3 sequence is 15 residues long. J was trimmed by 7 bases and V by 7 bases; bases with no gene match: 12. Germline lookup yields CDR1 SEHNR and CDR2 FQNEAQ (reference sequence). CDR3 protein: CASKNPGTGGGEQYF. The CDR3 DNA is TGTGCCAGCAAGAACCCCGGGACAGGGGGAGGAGAGCAGTACTTC.

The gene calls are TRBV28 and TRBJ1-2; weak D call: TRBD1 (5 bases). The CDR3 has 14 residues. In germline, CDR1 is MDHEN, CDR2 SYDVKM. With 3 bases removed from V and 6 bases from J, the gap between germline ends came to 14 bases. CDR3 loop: CASSLGRGDNGYTF. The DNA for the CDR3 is TGTGCCAGCAGTTTGGGTAGGGGTGATAATGGCTACACCTTC.

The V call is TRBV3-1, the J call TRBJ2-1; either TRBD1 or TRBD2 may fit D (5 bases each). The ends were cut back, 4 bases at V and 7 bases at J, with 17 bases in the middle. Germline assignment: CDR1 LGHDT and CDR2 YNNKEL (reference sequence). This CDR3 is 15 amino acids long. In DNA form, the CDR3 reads TGTGCCAGCAGCCCGATAGTGGGAGAGGGGAATGAGCAGTTCTTC. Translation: CASSPIVGEGNEQFF.

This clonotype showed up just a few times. For the CDR3, the DNA is TGTGCCAGCAGCCCCGGCCGAGGAGGCCTGAACACTGAAGCTTTCTTT. It translates to CASSPGRGGLNTEAFF. The chain is built from TRBV2 and TRBJ1-1; no clear D. Trimming took off 6 bases at V and 0 bases at J, with 17 bases between the two ends. This CDR3 is built from 16 residues. Germline V CDR1 and CDR2: SNHLY, FYNNEI.

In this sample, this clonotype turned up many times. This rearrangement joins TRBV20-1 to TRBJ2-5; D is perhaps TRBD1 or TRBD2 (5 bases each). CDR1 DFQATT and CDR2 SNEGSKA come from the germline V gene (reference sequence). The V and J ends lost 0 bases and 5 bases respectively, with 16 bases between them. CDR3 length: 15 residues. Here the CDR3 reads CSARDRTNRGETQYF. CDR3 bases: TGCAGTGCTAGAGATAGAACAAATCGGGGCGAGACCCAGTACTTC.

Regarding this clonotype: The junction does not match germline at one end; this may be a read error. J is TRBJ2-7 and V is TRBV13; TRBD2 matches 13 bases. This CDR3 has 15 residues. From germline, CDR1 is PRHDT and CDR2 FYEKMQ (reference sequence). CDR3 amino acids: CASSSGLAGSYGQYF. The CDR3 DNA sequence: TGTGCCAGCAGCTCGGGACTAGCGGGATCCTACGGGCAGTACTTC.

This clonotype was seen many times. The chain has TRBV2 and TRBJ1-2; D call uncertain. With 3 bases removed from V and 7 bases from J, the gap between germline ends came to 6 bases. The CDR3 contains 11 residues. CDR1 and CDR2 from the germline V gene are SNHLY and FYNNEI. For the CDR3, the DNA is TGTGCCAGCAGTGAGTACGTTGGCTACACCTTC. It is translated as CASSEYVGYTF.

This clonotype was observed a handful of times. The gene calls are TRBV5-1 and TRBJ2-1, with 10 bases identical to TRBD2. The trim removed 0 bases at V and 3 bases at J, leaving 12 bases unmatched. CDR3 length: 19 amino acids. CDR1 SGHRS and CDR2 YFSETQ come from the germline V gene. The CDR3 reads CASSLGGLAHTTSYNEQFF. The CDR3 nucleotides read TGCGCCAGCAGCTTGGGGGGACTAGCGCACACCACAAGCTACAATGAGCAGTTCTTC.

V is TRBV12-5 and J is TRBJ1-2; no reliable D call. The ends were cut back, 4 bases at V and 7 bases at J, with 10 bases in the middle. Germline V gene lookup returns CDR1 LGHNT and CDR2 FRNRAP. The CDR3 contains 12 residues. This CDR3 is CASGSRVGGYTF. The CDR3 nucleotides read TGTGCTAGTGGTTCCCGGGTGGGTGGCTACACCTTC.

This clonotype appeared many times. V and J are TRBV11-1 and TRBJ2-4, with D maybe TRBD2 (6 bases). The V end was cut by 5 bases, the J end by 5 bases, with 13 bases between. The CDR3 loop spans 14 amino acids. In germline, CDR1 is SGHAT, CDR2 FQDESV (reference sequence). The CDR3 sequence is CASSRLGGENIQYF. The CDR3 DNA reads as TGTGCCAGCAGCCGGCTCGGGGGTGAAAACATTCAGTACTTC.

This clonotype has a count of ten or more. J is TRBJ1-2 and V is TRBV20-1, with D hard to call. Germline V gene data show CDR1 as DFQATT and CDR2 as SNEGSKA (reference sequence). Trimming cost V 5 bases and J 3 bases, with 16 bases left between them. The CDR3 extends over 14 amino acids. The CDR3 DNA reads TGCAGTGCTCCCCCCACGGATTTCGACTATGGCTACACCTTC. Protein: CSAPPTDFDYGYTF.

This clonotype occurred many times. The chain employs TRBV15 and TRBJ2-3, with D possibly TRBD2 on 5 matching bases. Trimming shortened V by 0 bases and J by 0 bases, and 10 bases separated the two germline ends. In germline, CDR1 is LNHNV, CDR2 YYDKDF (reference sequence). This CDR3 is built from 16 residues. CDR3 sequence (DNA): TGTGCCACCAGCAGAGATCGGGGTCGGAGCACAGATACGCAGTATTTT. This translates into CATSRDRGRSTDTQYF.

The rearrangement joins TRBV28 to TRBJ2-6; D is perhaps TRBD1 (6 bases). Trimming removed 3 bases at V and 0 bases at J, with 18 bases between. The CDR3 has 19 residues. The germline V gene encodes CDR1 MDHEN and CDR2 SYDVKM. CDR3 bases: TGTGCCAGCAGTTTTCCGGCAGGGGCCATTACCTCTGGGGCCAACGTCCTGACTTTC. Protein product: CASSFPAGAITSGANVLTF.